The 23 T cell receptor beta chains reported below all come from one sample, sequenced in a study of shared clonotypes between healthy human individuals. Only in-frame clones appear in the TCRdb table, and some are missing; sequencing was by immunoSEQ multiplex PCR. In the table there are roughly 760,000 clones, roughly 70% of which are singletons. Specimen: memory CD4+ T cells sorted from blood. The subset: CD45RA-negative fraction. These receptors originate from a woman in her twenties or thirties in good health.

As DNA, the CDR3 is TGTGCCAGTAGTATAGTGAGGGGGGGGAAGAACACTGAAGCTTTCTTT. Translated, it gives CASSIVRGGKNTEAFF. The genes are TRBV19 and TRBJ1-1; D may be TRBD1 (6 bases). V lost 1 base and J 1 base, leaving 13 bases between the germline ends. Per the germline V gene, CDR1 is LNHDA and CDR2 is SQIVND (reference sequence). CDR3 size: 16 residues.

CDR3 sequence (DNA): TGTGCCTTGACAGGGGGATTCGGCGGGGAGCTGTTTTTT. The encoded protein is CALTGGFGGELFF. The V gene is TRBV30, the J gene TRBJ2-2, with 9 bases identical to TRBD1. From germline, CDR1 is GTSNPN and CDR2 SVGIG (reference sequence). Unmatched junction bases numbered 7, after V lost 7 bases and J lost 7 bases. CDR3 length equals 13 residues.

This sequence joins TRBV7-8 and TRBJ2-2, with 7 bases aligning to TRBD1. This CDR3 contains 15 residues. Germline loops: CDR1 SGHVS, CDR2 FQNEAQ. Trimming at V came to 1 base and at J to 5 bases, leaving 4 bases not matched to a gene. DNA for the CDR3: TGTGCCAGCAGCTTAGGGCCACAGGGGACCGGGGAGCTGTTTTTT. Amino acid sequence: CASSLGPQGTGELFF.

This rearrangement joins TRBV6-5 to TRBJ1-2, with D possibly TRBD1 on 6 matching bases. The CDR3 is 12 residues long. Germline V CDR1 and CDR2: MNHEY, SVGAGI. V was cut by 6 bases and J by 5 bases, with 10 bases left in between. CDR3 region: CASSTGRYGYTF. Written as DNA, the CDR3 is TGTGCCAGCAGCACAGGGAGATATGGCTACACCTTC.

The V call is TRBV11-2, the J call TRBJ2-7, with a possible D match to TRBD1 (6 bases). The CDR3 length is 13 residues. The ends were cut back, 5 bases at V and 3 bases at J, with 11 bases in the middle. Germline loops: CDR1 SGHAT, CDR2 FQNNGV. DNA of the CDR3: TGTGCCAGCAGCCGTCAGGGGAACTACGAGCAGTACTTC. As protein: CASSRQGNYEQYF. Looking up the rest from reference TRBV11-2 and TRBJ2-7 gives the full variable domain: EAGVAQSPRYKIIEKRQSVAFWCNPISGHATLYWYQQILGQGPKLLIQFQNNGVVDDSQLPKDRFSAERLKGVDSTLKIQPAKLEDSAVYLCASSRQGNYEQYFGPGTRLTVT.

The V gene is TRBV4-1, the J gene TRBJ2-1; no clear D gene. The germline V and J ends were trimmed by 0 bases and 2 bases, with 17 bases remaining between them. In germline, CDR1 is MGHRA, CDR2 YSYEKL. The CDR3 has 18 amino acids. CDR3 amino acids: CASSQDLGRSKAYNEQFF. As DNA, the CDR3 is TGCGCCAGCAGCCAAGATCTAGGGCGGAGCAAGGCCTACAATGAGCAGTTCTTC.

V and J are TRBV2 and TRBJ2-3, with 8 bases matching TRBD2. Germline lookup yields CDR1 SNHLY and CDR2 FYNNEI. The CDR3 totals 19 residues. Trimming removed 6 bases from V and 7 bases from J; junction bases left unmatched: 24. The CDR3 DNA reads TGTGCCAGCAGCCCCTTGGGTAGCGGGACTCGAGGGTCCCCAAATACGCAGTATTTT. This sequence encodes CASSPLGSGTRGSPNTQYF.

The CDR3 DNA is TGCGCCAGCAGCTCGGGGGACACATACAATGAGCAGTTCTTC. Translated, it gives CASSSGDTYNEQFF. The chain is built from TRBV5-1 and TRBJ2-1; either TRBD1 or TRBD2 may fit D (6 bases each). From germline, CDR1 is SGHRS and CDR2 YFSETQ. V was cut by 3 bases and J by 4 bases, with 11 bases left in between. The CDR3 spans 14 residues.

The chain has TRBV5-4 and TRBJ2-3; D is perhaps TRBD2 (5 bases). Germline lookup yields CDR1 SGHNT and CDR2 YYREEE (reference sequence). This CDR3 has 13 amino acids. Trimming took 5 bases from V and 2 from J, leaving 9 bases between them. The CDR3 reads CASSFGITDTQYF. The CDR3 DNA reads as TGTGCCAGCAGTTTCGGGATCACAGATACGCAGTATTTT.

This clone has at least ten counts. The V gene is TRBV10-3, the J gene TRBJ2-5; TRBD2 agrees at 9 bases. Germline-derived CDR1 and CDR2 are ENHRY and SYGVKD. J lost 5 bases, V lost 0 bases, and 7 bases had no gene match. CDR3 size: 16 residues. The CDR3 loop is CAISESSLAGTETQYF. The CDR3 region has the DNA TGTGCCATCAGTGAGTCGTCACTAGCGGGTACTGAGACCCAGTACTTC.

The rearrangement links TRBV5-1 to TRBJ2-3; D remains ambiguous. CDR1 is SGHRS and CDR2 is YFSETQ in the germline V gene. Trimming stripped 0 bases from V and 2 bases from J, with 10 bases between. The CDR3 extends over 15 amino acids. DNA of the CDR3: TGCGCCAGCAGCTTGGCCGCTGAAGCCACAGATACGCAGTATTTT. It encodes CASSLAAEATDTQYF.

The V call is TRBV19, the J call TRBJ2-3; 10 positions agree with TRBD2. V was clipped by 8 bases and J by 0 bases; unmatched bases: 5. Germline CDR1 reads LNHDA; CDR2 reads SQIVND (reference sequence). The CDR3 extends over 15 amino acids. The DNA of the CDR3 is TGTGCCAGTGGACTAGCGGACTCTAGCACAGATACGCAGTATTTT. Protein: CASGLADSSTDTQYF.

V is TRBV19 and J is TRBJ2-4, with D possibly being TRBD2 (6 bases). The V gene's germline CDR1 is LNHDA and CDR2 SQIVND (reference sequence). The CDR3 consists of 15 residues. The V and J ends lost 11 bases and 6 bases respectively, with 23 bases between them. For the CDR3, the DNA is TGTGCCGCCGGGAATGGCGGGGTAGGACTAAACATTCAGTACTTC. As protein: CAAGNGGVGLNIQYF.

The chain joins TRBV5-1 to TRBJ1-2, with D tentatively TRBD1 (6 bases). Germline-derived CDR1 and CDR2 are SGHRS and YFSETQ. V was cut by 0 bases and J by 4 bases, with 13 bases left in between. There are 15 residues in the CDR3. CDR3 sequence: CASSLDRVYSYGYTF. DNA of the CDR3: TGCGCCAGCAGCTTGGACAGGGTTTATAGCTATGGCTACACCTTC.

The V gene is TRBV5-6, the J gene TRBJ1-2; no firm D call. Per the germline V gene, CDR1 is SGHDT and CDR2 is YYEEEE. CDR3 length: 16 residues. V lost 5 bases, J lost 5 bases, and 22 bases lay in between. The CDR3: CASRPDSRTLIYGYTF. The CDR3 region has the DNA TGTGCCAGCAGACCTGACTCCCGTACCCTTATATATGGCTACACCTTC.

The chain joins TRBV2 to TRBJ1-4; no definite D call. The germline V gene has CDR1 SNHLY and CDR2 FYNNEI. This CDR3 comprises 15 residues. Trimming took off 11 bases at V and 0 bases at J, with 16 bases between the two ends. The CDR3 protein is CAGSRLSATNEKLFF. As DNA, the CDR3 is TGTGCCGGTTCACGGCTTTCTGCAACTAATGAAAAACTGTTTTTT.

This clone was counted a single time. The gene calls are TRBV28 and TRBJ2-7; 7 bases fit TRBD1. J lost 6 bases, V lost 2 bases, and 7 bases had no gene match. The CDR3 has 14 residues. Germline CDR1 is MDHEN and CDR2 is SYDVKM. In nucleotides, the CDR3 is TGTGCCAGCAGTTTAGAAAGGGGGCGGTTCGAGCAGTACTTC. It translates to CASSLERGRFEQYF.

The chain is built from TRBV5-1 and TRBJ2-3, with TRBD1 matching 7 bases. V was pared by 4 bases and J by 8 bases, with 19 bases of the junction left unmatched. The germline V gene encodes CDR1 SGHRS and CDR2 YFSETQ. The CDR3 runs 17 residues. Written as DNA, the CDR3 is TGCGCCAGCAGCGCGAACGGCGGGCAGGGGGTTTTCAGTACGCAGTATTTT. Its translation: CASSANGGQGVFSTQYF. Supplemented by reference TRBV5-1 and TRBJ2-3, the full variable domain reads KAGVTQTPRYLIKTRGQQVTLSCSPISGHRSVSWYQQTPGQGLQFLFEYFSETQRNKGNFPGRFSGRQFSNSRSEMNVSTLELGDSALYLCASSANGGQGVFSTQYFGPGTRLTVL.

Remarks on this clone: The same CDR3 arises from other DNA sequences in this sample as well. This chain links TRBV7-9 with TRBJ2-7; TRBD1 agrees at 9 bases. The CDR3 spans 14 residues. Germline V lookup: CDR1 SEHNR, CDR2 FQNEAQ (reference sequence). The V and J ends lost 5 bases and 5 bases, in that order; junction bases with no gene match: 7. The CDR3 sequence is CASSPGQGADEQYF. The CDR3 bases are TGTGCCAGCAGCCCGGGACAGGGCGCGGACGAGCAGTACTTC.

This clone has a handful of counts. The V call is TRBV28, the J call TRBJ1-5, with 9 nucleotides matching TRBD1. V lost 2 bases, J lost 6 bases, and 2 bases stayed unmatched. Germline V CDR1 and CDR2: MDHEN, SYDVKM. CDR3 length: 14 amino acids. Here the CDR3 reads CASSLRDRAQPQHF. In DNA, the CDR3 is TGTGCCAGCAGTTTAAGGGACAGGGCTCAGCCCCAGCATTTT.

There are a few counts of this clone. The chain combines TRBV5-4 with TRBJ1-1; perhaps TRBD1 as D (5 bases). Germline V gene lookup returns CDR1 SGHNT and CDR2 YYREEE (reference sequence). The CDR3 is 17 residues long. Trimming took 4 bases from V and 1 from J, leaving 20 bases between them. The CDR3 sequence: CASSHSRMTERNTEAFF. CDR3 sequence (DNA): TGTGCCAGCAGCCACTCAAGAATGACAGAACGGAACACTGAAGCTTTCTTT.

This clone has ten or more counts. The chain links TRBV20-1 to TRBJ2-1; D possibly corresponds to TRBD1 (5 bases). The CDR3 runs to 11 residues. Germline-derived CDR1 and CDR2 are DFQATT and SNEGSKA (reference sequence). Trimming took off 3 bases at V and 8 bases at J, with 8 bases between the two ends. The CDR3 protein is CSASGHYEQFF. In DNA, the CDR3 is TGCAGTGCTAGTGGACACTATGAGCAGTTCTTC.

The chain couples TRBV7-9 to TRBJ2-2, with TRBD2 matching 11 bases. The trim removed 1 base at V and 5 bases at J, leaving 6 bases unmatched. Germline V gives CDR1 SEHNR, CDR2 FQNEAQ (reference sequence). The CDR3 is 17 residues long. CDR3 residues: CASSLVLAGGLTGELFF. CDR3 DNA sequence: TGTGCCAGCAGCTTAGTTCTAGCGGGAGGTTTAACCGGGGAGCTGTTTTTT.